The T cell receptor beta chain under discussion was sequenced for a study of shared clonotypes between healthy human individuals. Produced via immunoSEQ multiplex PCR; TCRdb's table is partial and in-frame only. The sample carries roughly 520,000 clones, more than 95% recorded once. CDR3 length equals 13 residues. The V and J ends lost 1 base and 5 bases respectively, with 10 bases between them. Germline CDR1 is SGHRS and CDR2 is YFSETQ. Sequencing used naive CD4+ T cells sorted from blood. Subset: CD45RA+ positively selected. The source of this sequence is a woman aged 25-40 years in good health. This sequence joins TRBV5-1 and TRBJ2-7, with D possibly being TRBD2 (6 bases). For the CDR3, the DNA is TGCGCCAGCAGCTTGTGGGCTAGCGACGAGCAGTACTTC. It encodes CASSLWASDEQYF.